Below are 30 T cell receptor beta chains sequenced from a single sample in a study of early T cells in non-severe SARS-CoV-2 infection. TCRdb ran MiXCR on the 5' RACE reads and lists one entry per CDR3 protein. This repertoire shows tens of thousands of distinct CDR3 sequences, roughly 10% found once; its top ten account for 15% to 18%. Sequencing used whole blood, obtained at baseline. The receptors stem from an adult who was a healthcare worker with PCR-confirmed SARS-CoV-2 infection or an uninfected control (not recorded which).

Many counts were recorded for this clonotype. The chain recombines TRBV7-9 with TRBJ2-7; D not certain. Germline CDR1 SEHNR, CDR2 FQNEAQ (reference sequence). Trimming took 5 bases from V and 6 from J, leaving 11 bases between them. CDR3 length equals 12 residues. CDR3 coding DNA: TGTGCCAGCAGCCGTGGAAATGGCGAGCAGTACTTC. The encoded protein is CASSRGNGEQYF.

In its sample, this clonotype was seen many times. The chain couples TRBV7-3 to TRBJ2-3; D perhaps matches TRBD1 (6 bases). The CDR3 runs to 15 residues. Germline loops: CDR1 SGHTA, CDR2 FQGTGA. V gave up 2 bases and J gave up 2 bases, with 11 bases separating them. CDR3 loop: CASSLRHRVTDTQYF. DNA for the CDR3: TGTGCCAGCAGCTTACGACACAGGGTCACAGATACGCAGTATTTT. Full variable domain (missing parts from reference TRBV7-3 and TRBJ2-3): GAGVSQTPSNKVTEKGKYVELRCDPISGHTALYWYRQSLGQGPEFLIYFQGTGAADDSGLPNDRFFAVRPEGSVSTLKIQRTERGDSAVYLCASSLRHRVTDTQYFGPGTRLTVL.

The chain employs TRBV28 and TRBJ1-2; D uncertain. CDR3 length: 15 amino acids. The V gene's germline CDR1 is MDHEN and CDR2 SYDVKM. With 4 bases removed from V and 5 bases from J, the gap between germline ends came to 17 bases. The CDR3 is CASSSGGAQWYGYTF. For the CDR3, the DNA is TGTGCCAGCAGTTCTGGAGGAGCCCAATGGTATGGCTACACCTTC.

Remarks on this clonotype: A much larger clone lies one base from this, so it may be a read error. The conserved closing phenylalanine or tryptophan is absent in this CDR3, likely reflecting a read error. This sequence joins TRBV18 and TRBJ2-7; 15 bases agree with TRBD2. There are 16 residues in the CDR3. Unmatched junction bases numbered 7, after V lost 3 bases and J lost 7 bases. Per the germline V gene, CDR1 is KGHSH and CDR2 is LQKENI. CDR3 loop: CASSPLGLAGGPEQYL. DNA of the CDR3: TGTGCCAGCTCACCCCTAGGACTAGCGGGAGGGCCGGAGCAGTACTTA.

This clonotype was detected ten times or more. V is TRBV27 and J is TRBJ2-1, with 7 bases identical to TRBD1. Germline V lookup: CDR1 MNHEY, CDR2 SMNVEV (reference sequence). V lost 0 bases and J lost 5; bases outside the gene matches: 4. The CDR3 extends over 15 amino acids. The CDR3 DNA is TGTGCCAGCAGTTTATCCCGGACAGGACACAATGAGCAGTTCTTC. It codes for CASSLSRTGHNEQFF.

The sample holds many counts of this clonotype. J is TRBJ1-2 and V is TRBV6-1, with 7 bases identical to TRBD1. Losses at the gene ends were 5 bases for V and 2 bases for J; bases not matched to a gene: 11. Germline CDR1 is MNHNS and CDR2 is SASEGT. The CDR3 extends over 16 amino acids. The CDR3 DNA is TGTGCCAGCAGTCCCTACAGGGGAGAGGGGAACTATGGCTACACCTTC. The encoded protein is CASSPYRGEGNYGYTF.

This clonotype has at least ten counts. The V gene is TRBV19, the J gene TRBJ1-2; maybe TRBD1 (5 bases). This CDR3 spans 15 amino acids. From germline, CDR1 is LNHDA and CDR2 SQIVND (reference sequence). V shed 3 bases and J shed 1 base, with 12 bases lying between them. CDR3 nucleotide sequence: TGTGCCAGTAGTATTGCGGGGGGAATTAACTATGGCTACACCTTC. Its protein product is CASSIAGGINYGYTF.

The sample holds many counts of this clonotype. The CDR3 is CASSLAGTGGTEAFF. The CDR3, as DNA: TGTGCCAGCAGTTTGGCCGGGACAGGAGGAACTGAAGCTTTCTTT. The chain uses TRBV12-3 or TRBV12-4 and TRBJ1-1, with 8 bases that match TRBD1. The CDR3 consists of 15 residues. The V segment lost 3 bases and the J segment 5 bases; nucleotides outside the gene matches: 8.

The rearrangement joins TRBV7-9 to TRBJ2-7; D unclear. Trimming removed 3 bases at V and 9 bases at J, with 12 bases between. Germline V gene lookup returns CDR1 SEHNR and CDR2 FQNEAQ (reference sequence). The CDR3 has 12 residues. CDR3 sequence (DNA): TGTGCCAGCAGCTTGGGAAGCCCAGGGCAGTACTTC. Translation: CASSLGSPGQYF.

This sequence joins TRBV11-2 and TRBJ2-1; 8 bases fit TRBD1. V shed 5 bases and J 13 bases; nucleotides not matched to a gene: 10. Germline values: CDR1 SGHAT, CDR2 FQNNGV. The CDR3 is made up of 13 amino acids. The CDR3 region has the DNA TGTGCCAGCAGCACCCCCGGACAGGGCCGCCAGTTCTTC. It translates to CASSTPGQGRQFF.

Note on this clonotype: At one boundary the junction diverges from the germline segment, which might be a read error. This chain links TRBV20-1 with TRBJ2-1; D possibly corresponds to TRBD2 (6 bases). This CDR3 has 12 amino acids. The V gene's germline CDR1 is DFQATT and CDR2 SNEGSKA (reference sequence). CDR3: CSAKPGLTEQIF. As DNA, the CDR3 is TGCAGTGCTAAACCGGGACTGACGGAGCAGATCTTC.

The CDR3 spells CASSPGGPRYEQYF. As DNA, the CDR3 is TGTGCCAGCAGTCCGGGAGGGCCCCGCTACGAGCAGTACTTC. The chain joins TRBV6-2 or TRBV6-3 to TRBJ2-7; 8 bases agree with TRBD2. The CDR3 is 14 residues long. Germline CDR1 and CDR2: MNHEY and SVGEGT. Germline trimming cut 5 bases from V and 3 bases from J; bases unmatched to any gene: 6.

This clonotype was observed a handful of times. This rearrangement joins TRBV14 to TRBJ2-1; D unclear. Germline V CDR1 and CDR2: SGHDN, FVKESK. This CDR3 has 12 residues. V lost 4 bases to trimming and J lost 0 bases, with 1 base between them. Here the CDR3 reads CASSPSYNEQFF. The CDR3 DNA sequence: TGTGCCAGCAGCCCCTCCTACAATGAGCAGTTCTTC.

This clonotype appeared many times. This sequence joins TRBV19 and TRBJ1-2, with 9 bases identical to TRBD1. With 3 bases clipped from V and 6 bases from J, the junction kept 8 bases outside the gene matches. The CDR3 runs 15 residues. CDR1 and CDR2 (germline): LNHDA, SQIVND (reference sequence). The CDR3 sequence: CASSMGQGRGDGYTF. The CDR3 DNA reads TGTGCCAGTAGTATGGGACAGGGAAGGGGCGATGGCTACACCTTC. The variable domain in full, completed from reference TRBV19 and TRBJ1-2, reads DGGITQSPKYLFRKEGQNVTLSCEQNLNHDAMYWYRQDPGQGLRLIYYSQIVNDFQKGDIAEGYSVSREKKESFPLTVTSAQKNPTAFYLCASSMGQGRGDGYTFGSGTRLTVV.

J is TRBJ2-2 and V is TRBV12-3 or TRBV12-4; 7 bases are a match to TRBD1. There are 14 residues in the CDR3. J gave up 6 bases and V 0 bases, and 1 base lay outside the gene matches. In nucleotides, the CDR3 is TGTGCCAGCAGTTTAGCGGGGACAGCCGGGGAGCTGTTTTTT. Translated: CASSLAGTAGELFF.

This clonotype was detected ten times or more. The rearrangement links TRBV6-5 to TRBJ1-1; 8 bases fit TRBD1. From germline, CDR1 is MNHEY and CDR2 SVGAGI. CDR3 length: 14 amino acids. V trimming: 5 bases; J trimming: 0 bases; junction bases outside the gene matches: 2. CDR3 in amino acids: CASSRDRMNTEAFF. Here the CDR3 DNA reads TGTGCCAGCAGTCGGGACAGGATGAACACTGAAGCTTTCTTT.

The chain employs TRBV28 and TRBJ2-3; D not certain. The germline CDR1 and CDR2 sequences are MDHEN and SYDVKM. V was clipped by 4 bases and J by 4 bases, with 12 bases between them. The CDR3 is 14 residues long. The CDR3 nucleotides are TGTGCCAGCAGTTCCCAGTGGGTCCCAGATACGCAGTATTTT. This encodes CASSSQWVPDTQYF. Full variable domain (remainder filled in from reference TRBV28 and TRBJ2-3): DVKVTQSSRYLVKRTGEKVFLECVQDMDHENMFWYRQDPGLGLRLIYFSYDVKMKEKGDIPEGYSVSREKKERFSLILESASTNQTSMYLCASSSQWVPDTQYFGPGTRLTVL.

V and J are TRBV6-5 and TRBJ2-3; D is unclear. Trimming shortened V by 0 bases and J by 3 bases, and 4 bases separated the two germline ends. Germline lookup yields CDR1 MNHEY and CDR2 SVGAGI. The CDR3 spans 13 residues. In nucleotides, the CDR3 is TGTGCCAGCAGTTACTCCACTACAGATACGCAGTATTTT. Residues: CASSYSTTDTQYF.

The chain is built from TRBV20-1 and TRBJ2-5; 11 nucleotides match TRBD2. CDR3 size: 15 residues. V gave up 5 bases and J gave up 1 base; unmatched junction bases: 6. The germline gives CDR1 DFQATT, CDR2 SNEGSKA (reference sequence). The CDR3 bases are TGCAGTGCTGTAGGACTAGCGGGCCCCCAAGAGACCCAGTACTTC. Translation: CSAVGLAGPQETQYF.

This clonotype has ten or more counts. The chain uses TRBV6-2 or TRBV6-3 and TRBJ2-5; D uncertain. This CDR3 comprises 13 residues. Trimming cost V 2 bases and J 5 bases, with 9 bases left between them. Germline V CDR1 and CDR2: MNHEY, SVGEGT. CDR3 DNA sequence: TGTGCCAGCAGTTACGGCCGGGTGGAGACCCAGTACTTC. It translates to CASSYGRVETQYF.

This clonotype was observed a few times. V is TRBV2 and J is TRBJ1-6; 9 positions agree with TRBD1. This CDR3 is 14 amino acids long. Germline assignment: CDR1 SNHLY and CDR2 FYNNEI. Losses at the gene ends were 7 bases for V and 10 bases for J; bases not matched to a gene: 8. In DNA, the CDR3 is TGTGCCAGCATTCCGGACAGGGGTGGCTCACCCCTCCACTTT. This translates into CASIPDRGGSPLHF.

The sample holds a few counts of this clonotype. This chain connects TRBV29-1 to TRBJ2-7, with D perhaps given as TRBD1 or TRBD2 (5 bases each). The CDR3 length is 12 residues. Trimming shortened V by 8 bases and J by 2 bases, and 13 bases separated the two germline ends. Per the germline V gene, CDR1 is SQVTM and CDR2 is ANQGSEA. CDR3 in amino acids: CSIWDGTYEQYF. CDR3 in DNA: TGCAGCATATGGGACGGGACCTACGAGCAGTACTTC.

The V and J genes are TRBV7-2 and TRBJ1-2, with 9 bases matching TRBD1. Losses at the gene ends were 9 bases for V and 3 bases for J; bases not matched to a gene: 8. This CDR3 contains 14 residues. Per germline, CDR1 SGHTA and CDR2 FQGNSA. CDR3 DNA: TGTGCCAGTACCCCCGGGACAGGGTACTATGGCTACACCTTC. Residues: CASTPGTGYYGYTF.

The rearrangement uses TRBV5-1 and TRBJ2-2; TRBD2 matches at 7 bases. The CDR3 spans 15 residues. Trimming took 1 base from V and 5 from J; bases not matched to a gene: 5. Germline CDR1 reads SGHRS; CDR2 reads YFSETQ. DNA of the CDR3: TGCGCCAGCAGCTTGCGCGCGGGAGAGACCGGGGAGCTGTTTTTT. This codes for CASSLRAGETGELFF.

By share of the sample, this clonotype is medium-sized. This chain joins TRBV28 and TRBJ2-7; perhaps TRBD1 as D (6 bases). Trimming shortened V by 6 bases and J by 5 bases, and 20 bases separated the two germline ends. The CDR3 contains 15 residues. Germline-derived CDR1 and CDR2 are MDHEN and SYDVKM. Written as DNA, the CDR3 is TGTGCCAGCAGCCAGAAACCCAACAGGGTCCACGAGCAGTACTTC. It codes for CASSQKPNRVHEQYF.

This clonotype was counted only a few times. V gene TRBV3-1 combines with J gene TRBJ2-3; tentatively, D is TRBD2 (6 bases). CDR1 LGHDT and CDR2 YNNKEL come from the germline V gene (reference sequence). This CDR3 comprises 18 residues. V lost 1 base and J 2 bases, leaving 19 bases between the germline ends. This CDR3 is CASSQGTRRASPTDTQYF. In nucleotides, the CDR3 is TGTGCCAGCAGCCAAGGGACGCGGAGGGCCTCCCCCACAGATACGCAGTATTTT.

The CDR3 is CASSPTSREVYEQYF. CDR3 DNA: TGTGCCAGCAGTCCCACGAGTAGGGAGGTCTACGAGCAGTACTTC. The chain combines TRBV28 with TRBJ2-7, with D maybe TRBD2 (6 bases). V was pared by 5 bases and J by 3 bases, with 17 bases between. This CDR3 is 15 amino acids long. Germline CDR1 MDHEN, CDR2 SYDVKM.

Many counts were recorded for this clonotype. The chain carries TRBV28 and TRBJ1-5; D gene uncertain. Trimming pared 10 bases from V and 6 bases from J, leaving 19 bases between. The CDR3 is 14 amino acids. Germline CDR1 MDHEN, CDR2 SYDVKM. The chain's CDR3 is CATVHSNVAQPQHF. The CDR3 DNA is TGTGCCACAGTCCATTCCAACGTGGCTCAGCCCCAGCATTTT.

This clonotype was seen a few times. The V and J genes are TRBV7-2 and TRBJ2-4; 8 nucleotides agree with TRBD2. Germline V gene lookup returns CDR1 SGHTA and CDR2 FQGNSA. The V gene end was trimmed by 3 bases and the J gene end by 9 bases; junction bases not matched to a gene: 13. There are 16 residues in the CDR3. CDR3 bases: TGTGCCAGCAGCTTTTCTAGCGGGCTATTAGGGGGCATTCAGTACTTC. The encoded protein is CASSFSSGLLGGIQYF.

J is TRBJ2-7 and V is TRBV10-3, with D tentatively TRBD1 or TRBD2 (5 bases each). CDR1 and CDR2 from the germline V gene are ENHRY and SYGVKD. The CDR3 is made up of 14 amino acids. Trimming removed 6 bases from V and 1 base from J, with 13 bases in between. CDR3: CAIRSWDASYEQYF. The CDR3 nucleotides read TGTGCCATCAGGAGCTGGGACGCTTCCTACGAGCAGTACTTC.